This TCR beta chain was recorded in a study of molecular identifiers for immune sequencing clone quantification. Overall study: Replicates split RNA from around 20,000 or 100,000 naive CD8 cells five ways, and the researchers sequenced four portions.

This clonotype was counted at least ten times. Listed TCR primers and previously described methods were used for bulk TCR libraries. MiXCR was run by TCRdb on the PCR reads, yielding one entry per CDR3 protein. Here the sample spans about 640,000 distinct CDR3 sequences, roughly 21% being singletons. Sorting selected naive CD8 T cells with a CD8+CD4-CCR7+CD45RA+ phenotype. Material: naive CD8+ T cells from blood, with Jurkat cell RNA spiked in. Subset described: FACS-sorted CD8+CD4-CCR7+CD45RA+ naive T cells. The receptor was isolated from a human donor in good health. Some libraries in this study had Jurkat cell RNA spiked in.

The CDR3 region has the DNA TGTGCCAGTAGTAATAAGGGCTACTCGGATACGCAGTATTTT. Translation gives CASSNKGYSDTQYF. V and J are TRBV19 and TRBJ2-3; D unclear. The germline V gene has CDR1 LNHDA and CDR2 SQIVND (reference sequence). CDR3 size: 14 residues. Trimming removed 4 bases from V and 6 bases from J, with 14 bases in between.